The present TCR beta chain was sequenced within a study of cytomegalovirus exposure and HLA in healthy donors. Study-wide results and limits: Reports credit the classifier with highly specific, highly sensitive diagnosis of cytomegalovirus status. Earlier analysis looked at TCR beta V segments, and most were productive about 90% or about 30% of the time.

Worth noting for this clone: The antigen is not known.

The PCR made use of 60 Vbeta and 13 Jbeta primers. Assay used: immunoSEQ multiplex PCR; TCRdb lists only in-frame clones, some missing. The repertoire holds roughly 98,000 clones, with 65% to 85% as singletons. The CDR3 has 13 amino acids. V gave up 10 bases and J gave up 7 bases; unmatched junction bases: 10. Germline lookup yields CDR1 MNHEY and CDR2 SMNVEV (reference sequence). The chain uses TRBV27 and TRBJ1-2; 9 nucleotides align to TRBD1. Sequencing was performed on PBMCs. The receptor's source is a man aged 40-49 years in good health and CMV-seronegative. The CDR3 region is CATKLGQGAGYTF. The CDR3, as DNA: TGTGCCACGAAGCTGGGACAGGGAGCTGGCTACACCTTC.